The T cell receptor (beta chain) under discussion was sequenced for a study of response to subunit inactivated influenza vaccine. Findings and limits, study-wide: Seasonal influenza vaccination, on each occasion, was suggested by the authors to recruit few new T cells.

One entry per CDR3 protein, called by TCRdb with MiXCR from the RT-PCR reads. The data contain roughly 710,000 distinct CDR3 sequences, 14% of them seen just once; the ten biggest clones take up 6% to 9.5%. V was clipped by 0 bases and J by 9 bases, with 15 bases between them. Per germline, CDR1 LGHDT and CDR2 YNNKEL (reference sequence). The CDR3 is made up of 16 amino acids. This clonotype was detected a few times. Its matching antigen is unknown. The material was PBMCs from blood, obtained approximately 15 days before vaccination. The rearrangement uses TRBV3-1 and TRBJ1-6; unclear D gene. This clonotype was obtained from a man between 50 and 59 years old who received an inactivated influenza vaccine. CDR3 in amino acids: CASSQDARGGRSPLHF. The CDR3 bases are TGTGCCAGCAGCCAAGATGCCCGTGGAGGGCGTTCACCCCTCCACTTT. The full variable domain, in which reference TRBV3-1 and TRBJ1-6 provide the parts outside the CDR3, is DTAVSQTPKYLVTQMGNDKSIKCEQNLGHDTMYWYKQDSKKFLKIMFSYNNKELIINETVPNRFSPKSPDKAHLNLHINSLELGDSAVYFCASSQDARGGRSPLHFGNGTRLTVT.